A single sample gave rise to the 28 T cell receptor beta chains below, sequenced in a study of Ad26.COV2.S vaccination and SARS-CoV-2 variants (dated by TCRdb to about 2021). The method behind the library was the immunoSEQ multiplex PCR assay. TCRdb took this table from immuneACCESS and kept in-frame rearrangements with V and J called. Such tables lack part of the clones; where checked against another copy, unresolved V genes explain under half of the gap, and the rest is unexplained. The sample table shows over 400,000 clones, and around 93% are seen once. The ten largest clones capture about 1.7% of the sample. The sample's treatment or condition, from its label and the paper: around 19 received Ad26.COV2.S at low or high dose, single or two shots; a few received placebo; per-sample allocation not given. For vaccine and placebo recipients, the sequenced repertoires came from samples collected on day 63 after the first injection.

This specimen was peripheral blood, taken in a trial of Ad26.COV2.S vaccine versus placebo. All receptors derive from a person between 18 and 59 years old who received the Ad26.COV2.S COVID-19 vaccine or a placebo.

The chain employs TRBV6-1 and TRBJ1-2, with a possible D match to TRBD1 (5 bases). The V gene's germline CDR1 is MNHNS and CDR2 SASEGT. Trimming shortened V by 1 base and J by 13 bases, and 10 bases separated the two germline ends. This CDR3 is 11 amino acids long. The CDR3 coding sequence is TGTGCCAGCAGTGAAGAATCGGGGACCACCTTC. It yields the protein CASSEESGTTF.

A note on this clone: Other DNA sequences in this specimen translate into the identical CDR3. V usage is TRBV27 and J usage is TRBJ2-1; D is unresolved. The CDR3 runs to 14 residues. The germline V and J ends were trimmed by 6 bases and 0 bases, with 9 bases remaining between them. Germline lookup yields CDR1 MNHEY and CDR2 SMNVEV (reference sequence). The CDR3: CASSPGSSYNEQFF. CDR3 in DNA: TGTGCCAGCAGCCCCGGTAGCTCCTACAATGAGCAGTTCTTC.

The chain joins TRBV3-1 (or the pseudogene TRBV3-2) to TRBJ2-7, with 8 bases matching TRBD1. This CDR3 has 15 residues. V gave up 1 base and J gave up 3 bases; unmatched junction bases: 5. Germline loops: CDR1 LGHDT, CDR2 YNNKEL (reference sequence). The CDR3 DNA is TGTGCCAGCAGCCAAGGACAGGGGTTCGGCTACGAGCAGTACTTC. Its protein product is CASSQGQGFGYEQYF.

The DNA for the CDR3 is TGTGCCAGCAGTTACGCCCCGACAGTATCCTACAATGAGCAGTTCTTC. As protein: CASSYAPTVSYNEQFF. The chain employs TRBV27 and TRBJ2-1; the D gene is possibly TRBD1 (5 bases). From germline, CDR1 is MNHEY and CDR2 SMNVEV (reference sequence). The CDR3 is 16 amino acids. V lost 4 bases to trimming and J lost 1 base, with 14 bases between them.

The rearrangement joins TRBV20-1 to TRBJ1-4; 9 nucleotides agree with TRBD1. The CDR3 is 15 residues long. V shed 3 bases, J shed 8 bases, and the junction held 10 bases outside the gene matches. Per the germline V gene, CDR1 is DFQATT and CDR2 is SNEGSKA (reference sequence). The CDR3 is CSASPPGTGREKLFF. The CDR3 region has the DNA TGCAGTGCTAGTCCCCCCGGGACAGGGAGGGAAAAACTGTTTTTT.

This clone has just one count. The chain links TRBV7-2 to TRBJ2-5; D remains unclear. The germline V gene has CDR1 SGHTA and CDR2 FQGNSA. Trimming shortened V by 2 bases and J by 7 bases, and 14 bases separated the two germline ends. The CDR3 covers 14 residues. The CDR3 region is CASSLNLYEGTQYF. CDR3 DNA: TGTGCCAGCAGCTTAAACCTCTACGAAGGGACCCAGTACTTC.

This clone was seen only once. Within the sample, other DNA sequences also encode this same CDR3. The chain combines TRBV7-2 with TRBJ1-2; TRBD1 might be the D (5 bases). The CDR3 loop spans 13 amino acids. In germline, CDR1 is SGHTA, CDR2 FQGNSA. V lost 1 base and J 8 bases, leaving 11 bases between the germline ends. The CDR3 sequence is CASSLGQGDGYTF. In nucleotides, the CDR3 is TGTGCCAGCAGCTTAGGCCAGGGCGACGGCTACACCTTC.

V gene TRBV28 combines with J gene TRBJ2-7; TRBD1 matches at 9 bases. Per germline, CDR1 MDHEN and CDR2 SYDVKM. The CDR3 loop spans 16 amino acids. V trimming: 6 bases; J trimming: 4 bases; junction bases outside the gene matches: 13. The CDR3 DNA is TGTGCCAGCAGCCCACCCCGGACAGGGGCCACATACGAGCAGTACTTC. Amino acids: CASSPPRTGATYEQYF.

The rearrangement joins TRBV15 to TRBJ1-1, with 7 bases that match TRBD1. CDR1 is LNHNV and CDR2 is YYDKDF in the germline V gene (reference sequence). V shed 4 bases and J 3 bases; nucleotides not matched to a gene: 8. This CDR3 has 15 amino acids. In DNA form, the CDR3 reads TGTGCCACCAGCAAAGAGCAGGGGGGGTACACTGAAGCTTTCTTT. This gives the protein CATSKEQGGYTEAFF.

The genes are TRBV19 and TRBJ1-2; D perhaps matches TRBD1 (5 bases). Per the germline V gene, CDR1 is LNHDA and CDR2 is SQIVND (reference sequence). This CDR3 is 13 amino acids long. V dropped 9 bases and J dropped 4 bases, with 15 bases sitting between them. CDR3 bases: TGTGCCAGCCCCGGGGGACCCCTCTATGGCTACACCTTC. Translated: CASPGGPLYGYTF.

The rearrangement links TRBV19 to TRBJ2-6; 9 bases are shared with TRBD2. Trimming at V came to 4 bases and at J to 0 bases, leaving 7 bases not matched to a gene. CDR1 is LNHDA and CDR2 is SQIVND in the germline V gene (reference sequence). The CDR3 length is 18 residues. DNA for the CDR3: TGTGCCAGTAGTACCCATGCTAGCGGGGCCTCTGGGGCCAACGTCCTGACTTTC. It is translated as CASSTHASGASGANVLTF. Looking up the rest from reference TRBV19 and TRBJ2-6 gives the full variable domain: DGGITQSPKYLFRKEGQNVTLSCEQNLNHDAMYWYRQDPGQGLRLIYYSQIVNDFQKGDIAEGYSVSREKKESFPLTVTSAQKNPTAFYLCASSTHASGASGANVLTFGAGSRLTVL.

This chain joins TRBV6-2 or TRBV6-3 and TRBJ1-5, with unresolved D. The germline V and J ends were trimmed by 5 bases and 0 bases, with 11 bases remaining between them. The CDR3 is 15 residues long. Germline-derived CDR1 and CDR2 are MNHEY and SVGEGT. The CDR3 coding sequence is TGTGCCAGCAGTCGGGTAAGCTATAGCAATCAGCCCCAGCATTTT. Translation: CASSRVSYSNQPQHF.

The V and J genes are TRBV5-5 and TRBJ2-7, with D possibly matching TRBD1 (5 bases). The CDR3 has 13 residues. CDR1 and CDR2 (germline): SGHKS, YYEKEE (reference sequence). Trimming left V 0 bases short and J 5 bases short, with 9 bases between. For the CDR3, the DNA is TGTGCCAGCAGCTTGGCGGACATGAACGAGCAGTACTTC. Its translation is CASSLADMNEQYF. The entire variable domain, with the rest obtained from reference TRBV5-5 and TRBJ2-7, is as follows: DAGVTQSPTHLIKTRGQQVTLRCSPISGHKSVSWYQQVLGQGPQFIFQYYEKEERGRGNFPDRFSARQFPNYSSELNVNALLLGDSALYLCASSLADMNEQYFGPGTRLTVT.

The chain is built from TRBV11-2 and TRBJ2-4; 10 positions agree with TRBD1. The V gene's germline CDR1 is SGHAT and CDR2 FQNNGV. The V gene end was trimmed by 1 base and the J gene end by 8 bases; junction bases not matched to a gene: 8. There are 16 residues in the CDR3. CDR3 bases: TGTGCCAGCAGCTTAGGGCCGACAGGGGGCGGAGACATTCAGTACTTC. Translation: CASSLGPTGGGDIQYF.

This chain uses TRBV5-1 with TRBJ1-3; the D gene is possibly TRBD1 (6 bases). V gave up 5 bases and J gave up 2 bases, with 14 bases separating them. The CDR3 spans 15 residues. The germline V gene encodes CDR1 SGHRS and CDR2 YFSETQ. The CDR3 reads CASRDFPGAGNTIYF. For the CDR3, the DNA is TGCGCCAGCAGAGATTTCCCAGGGGCTGGAAACACCATATATTTT. The full variable domain, completed using reference TRBV5-1 and TRBJ1-3, is KAGVTQTPRYLIKTRGQQVTLSCSPISGHRSVSWYQQTPGQGLQFLFEYFSETQRNKGNFPGRFSGRQFSNSRSEMNVSTLELGDSALYLCASRDFPGAGNTIYFGEGSWLTVV.

About this clone: Additional DNA sequences in this sample encode the identical CDR3. The V gene is TRBV12-3 or TRBV12-4, the J gene TRBJ1-1, with TRBD1 as a possible D gene (5 bases). V lost 3 bases, J lost 2 bases, and 7 bases lay in between. The CDR3 sequence is 13 residues long. CDR3 amino acids: CASSLGQNTEAFF. The CDR3 nucleotides are TGTGCCAGCAGTTTGGGGCAAAACACTGAAGCTTTCTTT.

On this clone itself: This same CDR3 is encoded by further DNA sequences in the sample. The chain couples TRBV4-3 to TRBJ2-6, with D unclear. The CDR3 length is 14 residues. CDR1 and CDR2 (germline): LGHNA, YSLEER. Between the trimmed V and J ends, which lost 1 base and 0 bases, there was a span of 1 base. The CDR3 loop is CASSQVSGANVLTF. In DNA, the CDR3 is TGCGCCAGCAGCCAAGTCTCTGGGGCCAACGTCCTGACTTTC.

This chain links TRBV5-1 with TRBJ2-5, with 14 bases identical to TRBD2. With 3 bases clipped from V and 5 bases from J, the junction kept 6 bases outside the gene matches. The CDR3 extends over 16 amino acids. CDR1 SGHRS and CDR2 YFSETQ come from the germline V gene. CDR3 region: CASSSRLAGGRETQYF. The CDR3 DNA reads as TGCGCCAGCAGCTCCCGACTAGCGGGGGGGAGGGAGACCCAGTACTTC.

A word on this clone: At the DNA level, this CDR3 is encoded by other sequences in the same sample as well. The chain recombines TRBV7-6 with TRBJ1-2, with D possibly TRBD1 on 5 matching bases. Trimming shortened V by 2 bases and J by 3 bases, and 19 bases separated the two germline ends. The CDR3 has 17 residues. Germline V lookup: CDR1 SGHVS, CDR2 FNYEAQ. The CDR3 loop reads CASSLNRRGPKDYGYTF. The CDR3 DNA is TGTGCCAGCAGCTTAAATAGGAGGGGCCCAAAGGACTATGGCTACACCTTC.

The chain is built from TRBV2 and TRBJ2-3; D unresolved. V dropped 4 bases and J dropped 6 bases, with 14 bases sitting between them. Per germline, CDR1 SNHLY and CDR2 FYNNEI. This CDR3 spans 14 amino acids. In DNA, the CDR3 is TGTGCCAGCAGTGGAGGACGGCAAGGGGATACGCAGTATTTT. Translating gives CASSGGRQGDTQYF.

This clone has only one observation. This chain connects TRBV27 to TRBJ2-2, with D uncertain. CDR3 size: 13 residues. V was trimmed by 0 bases and J by 3 bases, leaving 2 bases between them. CDR1 and CDR2 from the germline V gene are MNHEY and SMNVEV (reference sequence). This CDR3 is CASSLSYTGELFF. The DNA of the CDR3 is TGTGCCAGCAGTTTATCATACACCGGGGAGCTGTTTTTT.

V usage is TRBV7-9 and J usage is TRBJ1-2, with 9 bases identical to TRBD1. The CDR3 totals 12 residues. The V and J ends lost 5 bases and 7 bases, in that order; junction bases with no gene match: 2. CDR1 and CDR2 from the germline V gene are SEHNR and FQNEAQ (reference sequence). The CDR3 region has the DNA TGTGCCAGCAGCCTGGGACAGGGTGGCTACACCTTC. It yields the protein CASSLGQGGYTF. The whole variable domain, remainder taken from reference TRBV7-9 and TRBJ1-2, is DTGVSQNPRHKITKRGQNVTFRCDPISEHNRLYWYRQTLGQGPEFLTYFQNEAQLEKSRLLSDRFSAERPKGSFSTLEIQRTEQGDSAMYLCASSLGQGGYTFGSGTRLTVV.

This rearrangement joins TRBV28 to TRBJ2-3, with D perhaps TRBD1 (5 bases). Per germline, CDR1 MDHEN and CDR2 SYDVKM. The CDR3 has 15 amino acids. V was shortened by 3 bases and J by 6 bases, with 16 bases between the two germline ends. The CDR3 sequence is CASSFIRGYDDTQYF. CDR3 DNA: TGTGCCAGCAGTTTCATTAGGGGTTATGATGATACGCAGTATTTT.

The chain has TRBV30 and TRBJ1-2; 7 bases match TRBD1. The germline V gene encodes CDR1 GTSNPN and CDR2 SVGIG (reference sequence). The trim removed 0 bases at V and 10 bases at J, leaving 23 bases unmatched. The CDR3 is made up of 18 amino acids. The CDR3 loop is CAWSVYGGQVGTAWAYTF. The CDR3 coding sequence is TGTGCCTGGAGTGTATATGGAGGACAGGTTGGGACCGCGTGGGCCTACACCTTC.

This rearrangement joins TRBV5-4 to TRBJ1-1, with no clear D. Germline assignment: CDR1 SGHNT and CDR2 YYREEE (reference sequence). Trimming took off 4 bases at V and 2 bases at J, with 12 bases between the two ends. The CDR3 loop spans 14 amino acids. This CDR3 reads CASSPPPPNTEAFF. CDR3 coding DNA: TGTGCCAGCAGCCCCCCACCCCCTAACACTGAAGCTTTCTTT.

CDR3 nucleotide sequence: TGCGCCAGCAGCCCGCGGACAGGGAAGGTAACCGGGGAGCTGTTTTTT. Residues: CASSPRTGKVTGELFF. The chain has TRBV4-3 and TRBJ2-2; 8 bases are a match to TRBD1. This CDR3 is 16 amino acids long. CDR1 LGHNA and CDR2 YSLEER come from the germline V gene. V shed 4 bases and J 5 bases; nucleotides not matched to a gene: 9.

The V gene is TRBV18, the J gene TRBJ1-1, with no clear D. The V gene lost 3 bases and the J gene lost 5 bases, with 7 bases spanning the gap. The CDR3 is made up of 12 amino acids. Per the germline V gene, CDR1 is KGHSH and CDR2 is LQKENI. CDR3 sequence reads: CASSPFGTEAFF. In DNA, the CDR3 is TGTGCCAGCTCACCGTTTGGGACTGAAGCTTTCTTT.

The J gene is TRBJ2-2, the V gene TRBV6-2 or TRBV6-3, with 15 bases identical to TRBD2. The V segment lost 0 bases and the J segment 6 bases; nucleotides outside the gene matches: 11. The V gene's germline CDR1 is MNHEY and CDR2 SVGEGT. This CDR3 is 20 amino acids long. The CDR3 loop reads CASSYSMGLAGGLLAGELFF. As DNA, the CDR3 is TGTGCCAGCAGTTACTCGATGGGACTAGCGGGGGGTCTTTTGGCCGGGGAGCTGTTTTTT.